The next 32 T cell receptor beta chains were all read from a single sample in a study of blood T cell repertoires in COVID-19. Profiled with immunoSEQ multiplex PCR; TCRdb holds only in-frame clones, not every one. The sample has a few hundred thousand clones; under 90% are singletons. Sequencing input: PBMCs or T cells enriched from blood (not recorded which). These receptors came from a young woman who had recovered from COVID-19.

The V gene is TRBV7-2, the J gene TRBJ1-1; D is perhaps TRBD1 (6 bases). Trimming removed 4 bases at V and 11 bases at J, with 14 bases between. Germline-derived CDR1 and CDR2 are SGHTA and FQGNSA. This CDR3 has 12 amino acids. In DNA, the CDR3 is TGTGCCAGCAGCTCTACAGGGTTTACGGCTTTCTTT. This sequence encodes CASSSTGFTAFF.

The chain links TRBV6-5 to TRBJ2-1, with TRBD2 matching 9 bases. Germline trimming cut 0 bases from V and 7 bases from J; bases unmatched to any gene: 7. The CDR3 loop spans 16 amino acids. Germline CDR1 and CDR2: MNHEY and SVGAGI. The CDR3 loop is CASSYSIAGDRNEQFF. The CDR3 DNA is TGTGCCAGCAGTTACTCTATAGCGGGAGATCGTAATGAGCAGTTCTTC.

The CDR3 region is CASSLTPNNEQFF. DNA of the CDR3: TGTGCCAGTAGTCTAACTCCGAACAATGAGCAGTTCTTC. This chain joins TRBV19 and TRBJ2-1; D ambiguous. This CDR3 is 13 amino acids long. The V end lost 5 bases, the J end lost 5 bases, and 10 bases lay between the germline ends. Germline V lookup: CDR1 LNHDA, CDR2 SQIVND (reference sequence).

The V gene is TRBV10-3, the J gene TRBJ1-2; D remains unclear. CDR3 size: 16 residues. Germline-derived CDR1 and CDR2 are ENHRY and SYGVKD. Trimming removed 2 bases at V and 2 bases at J, with 15 bases between. As DNA, the CDR3 is TGTGCCATCAGTGAGGCCCAGGCATCGTCGAACTATGGCTACACCTTC. It codes for CAISEAQASSNYGYTF.

The CDR3 region has the DNA TGTGCCACCAGCAAACAGGGGAACTATGGCTACACCTTC. This sequence encodes CATSKQGNYGYTF. The chain recombines TRBV15 with TRBJ1-2, with TRBD1 matching 7 bases. The V gene end was trimmed by 4 bases and the J gene end by 2 bases; junction bases not matched to a gene: 1. Germline V gene data show CDR1 as LNHNV and CDR2 as YYDKDF (reference sequence). This CDR3 has 13 amino acids.

This clone was detected a few times. This chain joins TRBV14 and TRBJ1-1; D gene uncertain. The CDR3 sequence is 14 residues long. Looked up from germline, CDR1 is SGHDN and CDR2 is FVKESK. V lost 1 base, J lost 1 base, and 7 bases lay in between. CDR3: CASSQGNRNTEAFF. The CDR3, as DNA: TGTGCCAGCAGCCAAGGAAACAGGAACACTGAAGCTTTCTTT.

V and J are TRBV19 and TRBJ1-4; TRBD1 is a possible D gene (6 bases). Trimming removed 6 bases from V and 8 bases from J, with 19 bases in between. The germline V gene has CDR1 LNHDA and CDR2 SQIVND (reference sequence). The CDR3 spans 15 residues. The CDR3 DNA reads TGTGCCAGTAGCAAACGGACAGTAGGGCCCGAAAAACTGTTTTTT. The encoded protein is CASSKRTVGPEKLFF.

The CDR3 protein is CASSPGVLYSGNTIYF. The CDR3 DNA reads TGTGCCAGCTCACCAGGAGTTTTATACTCTGGAAACACCATATATTTT. This chain uses TRBV18 with TRBJ1-3; D is unclear. Germline CDR1 is KGHSH and CDR2 is LQKENI. V lost 2 bases, J lost 0 bases, and 11 bases lay in between. The CDR3 has 16 amino acids.

This clone was observed a few times. J is TRBJ2-5 and V is TRBV19; 9 bases map to TRBD1. The J segment lost 5 bases and the V segment lost 4 bases, leaving 5 bases of the junction unmatched. This CDR3 has 14 amino acids. Germline V gene lookup returns CDR1 LNHDA and CDR2 SQIVND (reference sequence). As DNA, the CDR3 is TGTGCCAGTAGTACGGGACAGGGAGAGGAGACCCAGTACTTC. Amino acid sequence: CASSTGQGEETQYF.

The chain recombines TRBV27 with TRBJ2-2; a possible D gene is TRBD2 (5 bases). Germline lookup yields CDR1 MNHEY and CDR2 SMNVEV (reference sequence). The CDR3 extends over 13 amino acids. The ends were cut back, 2 bases at V and 8 bases at J, with 9 bases in the middle. The chain's CDR3 is CASSLLRGGELFF. In nucleotides, the CDR3 is TGTGCCAGCAGTTTACTCCGAGGGGGGGAGCTGTTTTTT.

V usage is TRBV2 and J usage is TRBJ2-5; a possible D gene is TRBD2 (6 bases). Between the trimmed V and J ends, which lost 5 bases and 5 bases, there was a span of 12 bases. Germline values: CDR1 SNHLY, CDR2 FYNNEI. There are 13 residues in the CDR3. CDR3 DNA sequence: TGTGCCAGCAGTCCGGGACTCTTGGAGACCCAGTACTTC. As protein: CASSPGLLETQYF.

J is TRBJ2-1 and V is TRBV7-8, with 7 bases fitting TRBD2. This CDR3 spans 16 amino acids. Germline loops: CDR1 SGHVS, CDR2 FQNEAQ. V gave up 5 bases and J gave up 3 bases; unmatched junction bases: 10. CDR3 sequence: CASSPIFSGLYNEQFF. The CDR3 DNA reads TGTGCCAGCAGCCCAATCTTTAGCGGGCTCTACAATGAGCAGTTCTTC. The entire variable domain, with the rest obtained from reference TRBV7-8 and TRBJ2-1, is as follows: GAGVSQSPRYKVAKRGQDVALRCDPISGHVSLFWYQQALGQGPEFLTYFQNEAQLDKSGLPSDRFFAERPEGSVSTLKIQRTQQEDSAVYLCASSPIFSGLYNEQFFGPGTRLTVL.

The chain combines TRBV5-4 with TRBJ2-7; 8 bases line up with TRBD2. Trimming removed 2 bases from V and 1 base from J; junction bases left unmatched: 8. CDR3 length: 16 amino acids. Germline V gene sequence: CDR1 SGHNT, CDR2 YYREEE (reference sequence). The CDR3 protein is CASSFLTSARSYEQYF. The CDR3 DNA reads as TGTGCCAGCAGCTTTTTGACTAGCGCGCGGTCCTACGAGCAGTACTTC.

As DNA, the CDR3 is TGCGCCAGCAGCCAAGCAACGGTCACTGAAGCTTTCTTT. It yields the protein CASSQATVTEAFF. This chain connects TRBV4-1 to TRBJ1-1; unclear D gene. CDR3 length: 13 amino acids. CDR1 and CDR2 (germline): MGHRA, YSYEKL. Trimming cost V 1 base and J 4 bases, with 7 bases left between them.

This sequence joins TRBV30 and TRBJ2-2; TRBD2 matches at 10 bases. The V gene's germline CDR1 is GTSNPN and CDR2 SVGIG (reference sequence). V dropped 0 bases and J dropped 3; count of bases not matched to a gene: 1. The CDR3 loop spans 15 amino acids. The CDR3 sequence is CAWSVAGGDTGELFF. CDR3 DNA sequence: TGTGCCTGGAGTGTAGCGGGAGGGGACACCGGGGAGCTGTTTTTT.

The J gene is TRBJ2-5, the V gene TRBV19, with 7 bases fitting TRBD2. The junction had 8 bases not matched to a gene; V was cut back by 7 bases and J by 9 bases. The germline V gene has CDR1 LNHDA and CDR2 SQIVND (reference sequence). The CDR3 covers 12 residues. CDR3 residues: CASNSGGLPQYF. CDR3 coding DNA: TGTGCCAGTAATTCGGGGGGTTTGCCCCAGTACTTC.

The chain uses TRBV13 and TRBJ1-5; D is possibly TRBD1 (5 bases). CDR1 and CDR2 (germline): PRHDT, FYEKMQ (reference sequence). Trimming left V 2 bases short and J 2 bases short, with 10 bases between. This CDR3 is built from 15 residues. Here the CDR3 DNA reads TGTGCCAGCAGCTTAAGCGGGGGGGGCAATCAGCCCCAGCATTTT. Translated: CASSLSGGGNQPQHF.

The rearrangement links TRBV7-2 to TRBJ2-7; the match to TRBD2 covers 9 bases. Germline loops: CDR1 SGHTA, CDR2 FQGNSA. The CDR3 runs 15 residues. V lost 3 bases to trimming and J lost 4 bases; unmatched junction nucleotides: 7. CDR3 DNA sequence: TGTGCCAGCAGCTTGGCGGGGGGGAGAAGGTACGAGCAGTACTTC. Translation: CASSLAGGRRYEQYF.

The chain joins TRBV30 to TRBJ2-2; a weak D match, TRBD1 (6 bases). V was clipped by 5 bases and J by 3 bases, with 13 bases between them. The CDR3 has 14 residues. Germline assignment: CDR1 GTSNPN and CDR2 SVGIG (reference sequence). CDR3 DNA sequence: TGTGCCTGGGGGGCAGGGGCGGACACCGGGGAGCTGTTTTTT. This translates into CAWGAGADTGELFF.

This clone was seen only a few times. The J gene is TRBJ1-1, the V gene TRBV5-1; D not certain. The V gene lost 0 bases and the J gene lost 3 bases, with 9 bases spanning the gap. The CDR3 totals 14 residues. Germline V lookup: CDR1 SGHRS, CDR2 YFSETQ. The CDR3 sequence: CASSLGQSDTEAFF. In nucleotides, the CDR3 is TGCGCCAGCAGCTTGGGACAATCGGACACTGAAGCTTTCTTT.

The chain uses TRBV30 and TRBJ1-5, with D possibly TRBD1 on 5 matching bases. Trimming pared 8 bases from V and 5 bases from J, leaving 13 bases between. This CDR3 contains 12 residues. CDR1 and CDR2 from the germline V gene are GTSNPN and SVGIG (reference sequence). Here the CDR3 DNA reads TGTGCCCGCTATTGGGGGGATCAGCCCCAGCATTTT. It encodes CARYWGDQPQHF.

The chain employs TRBV14 and TRBJ1-2; 9 nucleotides line up with TRBD1. Germline CDR1 SGHDN, CDR2 FVKESK. This CDR3 has 13 residues. The junction had 5 bases not matched to a gene; V was cut back by 5 bases and J by 7 bases. This chain's CDR3 is CASSAGTGFGYTF. The CDR3 DNA is TGTGCCAGCAGCGCCGGGACAGGGTTTGGCTACACCTTC.

The chain uses TRBV5-1 and TRBJ2-7; possible D gene TRBD1, 5 bases. V was trimmed by 4 bases and J by 0 bases, leaving 14 bases between them. Germline V lookup: CDR1 SGHRS, CDR2 YFSETQ. CDR3 length equals 15 residues. For the CDR3, the DNA is TGCGCCAGCAGCCCTAGGGGTACCTACTCCTACGAGCAGTACTTC. Translated: CASSPRGTYSYEQYF.

The J gene is TRBJ2-5, the V gene TRBV7-6, with 9 bases identical to TRBD1. The CDR3 sequence is 14 residues long. Germline assignment: CDR1 SGHVS and CDR2 FNYEAQ. V shed 6 bases, J shed 5 bases, and the junction held 7 bases outside the gene matches. DNA for the CDR3: TGTGCCAGCAGTTTGAGGACAGGGGACGAGACCCAGTACTTC. Amino acids: CASSLRTGDETQYF.

This rearrangement joins TRBV28 to TRBJ2-3; 9 bases map to TRBD2. The germline V gene encodes CDR1 MDHEN and CDR2 SYDVKM. CDR3 length: 15 amino acids. With V trimmed by 7 bases and J by 6 bases, 11 bases remained unmatched. DNA of the CDR3: TGTGCCAGCACGGCGGCGGGAGGGTTCAGGGATACGCAGTATTTT. Translation gives CASTAAGGFRDTQYF.

The chain has TRBV3-1 (or the pseudogene TRBV3-2) and TRBJ1-2, with D possibly TRBD1 on 6 matching bases. The CDR3 sequence is 14 residues long. CDR1 LGHDT and CDR2 YNNKEL come from the germline V gene (reference sequence). The V and J ends lost 1 base and 5 bases respectively, with 11 bases between them. CDR3 bases: TGTGCCAGCAGCCAAGGGAACAGGGCTTATGGCTACACCTTC. Translated: CASSQGNRAYGYTF.

V and J are TRBV3-1 (or the pseudogene TRBV3-2) and TRBJ2-5; 8 positions match TRBD2. This CDR3 comprises 14 residues. Trimming cost V 8 bases and J 1 base; bases outside gene matches: 6. Germline V lookup: CDR1 LGHDT, CDR2 YNNKEL (reference sequence). The CDR3 spells CASLPAGGQETQYF. The CDR3 nucleotides read TGTGCCAGCCTCCCGGCGGGGGGCCAAGAGACCCAGTACTTC.

The chain employs TRBV7-3 and TRBJ2-5, with 8 bases lining up with TRBD2. CDR1 is SGHTA and CDR2 is FQGTGA in the germline V gene. V lost 5 bases to trimming and J lost 4 bases; unmatched junction nucleotides: 9. CDR3 length equals 15 residues. As DNA, the CDR3 is TGTGCCAGCAGCCCTAAGAGCGGGAGAAGAGAGACCCAGTACTTC. It yields the protein CASSPKSGRRETQYF. Full variable domain (remainder filled in from reference TRBV7-3 and TRBJ2-5): GAGVSQTPSNKVTEKGKYVELRCDPISGHTALYWYRQSLGQGPEFLIYFQGTGAADDSGLPNDRFFAVRPEGSVSTLKIQRTERGDSAVYLCASSPKSGRRETQYFGPGTRLLVL.

This chain's CDR3 is CAWSTTPGLAGSTDTQYF. CDR3 nucleotides: TGTGCCTGGAGTACGACTCCGGGACTAGCGGGCAGCACAGATACGCAGTATTTT. This chain uses TRBV30 with TRBJ2-3; 12 bases line up with TRBD2. This CDR3 comprises 18 residues. The germline gives CDR1 GTSNPN, CDR2 SVGIG (reference sequence). The V and J ends lost 2 bases and 0 bases, in that order; junction bases with no gene match: 9.

This chain joins TRBV10-3 and TRBJ1-4; D gene uncertain. Germline-derived CDR1 and CDR2 are ENHRY and SYGVKD. Deletions cut 10 bases from V and 5 bases from J, with 8 bases between. This CDR3 is 11 amino acids long. The CDR3 reads CATRGNEKLFF. In DNA, the CDR3 is TGTGCCACTAGAGGAAATGAAAAACTGTTTTTT.

This clone was detected once. The chain has TRBV27 and TRBJ1-1; TRBD1 might be the D (5 bases). CDR1 and CDR2 (germline): MNHEY, SMNVEV (reference sequence). The CDR3 runs 16 residues. The V and J ends lost 2 bases and 0 bases respectively, with 13 bases between them. Written as DNA, the CDR3 is TGTGCCAGCAGTTTAGCTCTGGGGGGGTTGAACACTGAAGCTTTCTTT. Its translation is CASSLALGGLNTEAFF.

This chain joins TRBV2 and TRBJ2-5; perhaps TRBD2 as D (6 bases). The CDR3 covers 13 residues. V lost 7 bases, J lost 1 base, and 10 bases lay in between. CDR1 is SNHLY, CDR2 FYNNEI, per germline. The CDR3 spells CASNGGAQETQYF. Written as DNA, the CDR3 is TGTGCCAGCAATGGAGGGGCCCAAGAGACCCAGTACTTC.